A selection of T cell receptor beta chains follows, all from one sample in a study of T cell responses to AZD1222 COVID-19 vaccine. Clones were read by immunoSEQ multiplex PCR, and TCRdb kept only the in-frame ones, dropping some. The table lists about 60,000 clones, approximately 86% of them singletons. This sample comprised peripheral blood, obtained on day 0 of AZD1222 vaccination. The receptors here all came from an adult in good health. Each CDR3 is given with its conserved first and last residue. The order of the fields is J gene, clone size, V gene, D gene, CDR3 DNA, CDR3 protein. The D gene is left open where the match is weak. Size tells how often a clone was seen (once, few, many) or the class of an expanded clone, and some rows leave it out.

TRBJ2-3	NA	TRBV14	NA	TGTGCCAGCAGCCAAAATCAAGATACGCAGTATTTT	CASSQNQDTQYF
TRBJ1-1	NA	TRBV30	NA	TGTGCCTGGAGTGAGGGTGTGGCTTTCTTT	CAWSEGVAFF
TRBJ1-2	few	TRBV3-1/TRBV3-2	NA	TGTGCCAGCAGCCAATCGCACTATGGCTACACCTTC	CASSQSHYGYTF
TRBJ2-3	once	TRBV4-2	NA	TGTGCCTCCGGCGGGGGCGAAAGCACAGATACGCAGTATTTT	CASGGGESTDTQYF
TRBJ1-4	NA	TRBV11-2	NA	TGTGCCAGCACTCACGAAGGGGCAACTAATGAAAAACTGTTTTTT	CASTHEGATNEKLFF
TRBJ1-5	few	TRBV6-5	NA	TGTGCCAGCAGCTCAAGAGGAGGGATGAAGCCCCAGCATTTT	CASSSRGGMKPQHF
TRBJ1-4	NA	TRBV30	NA	TGTGCCTGGAATGGGGAAAACAGGGAGGGACTGTTTTTT	CAWNGENREGLFF
TRBJ2-4	NA	TRBV11-2	NA	TGTGCCAGCAGCGAAGGGAGGACAGCGAAGAACATTCAGTACTTC	CASSEGRTAKNIQYF
TRBJ1-6	NA	TRBV7-9	TRBD1	TGTGCCAGCAGCAGACAGGGCACCTTTAATTCACCCCTCCACTTT	CASSRQGTFNSPLHF
TRBJ2-2	NA	TRBV4-1	NA	TGCGCCAGCAGCCTCCGTACTTGGGCCACGGTTGGGACCGGGGAGCTGTTTTTT	CASSLRTWATVGTGELFF
TRBJ2-1	NA	TRBV7-6	TRBD2	TGTGCCAGCAGCTTAGCGCAACTAGCGGAAGGCAATGAGCAGTTCTTC	CASSLAQLAEGNEQFF
TRBJ2-3	NA	TRBV9	NA	TGTGCCAGCAGCGTCCCCCCCGCGACAGATACGCAGTATTTT	CASSVPPATDTQYF
TRBJ1-2	NA	TRBV7-9	TRBD1	TGTGCCAGCAGCTTAACGCTTGGGACAGCTAACTATGGCTACACCTTC	CASSLTLGTANYGYTF
TRBJ1-1	NA	TRBV18	NA	TGTGCCAGCTCACCTATTCAGGGGTTGAGCACTGAAGCTTTCTTT	CASSPIQGLSTEAFF
TRBJ2-7	NA	TRBV20-1	NA	TGCAGTGCTAGTGAGAGGGGTCCCTACGAGCAGTACTTC	CSASERGPYEQYF
TRBJ1-5	NA	TRBV3-1/TRBV3-2	NA	TGTGCCAGCAGCCAAGGACCGACAGATACTAGCAATCAGCCCCAGCATTTT	CASSQGPTDTSNQPQHF
TRBJ2-1	NA	TRBV10-3	NA	TGTGCCATCGCCTCAACCTACAATGAGCAGTTCTTC	CAIASTYNEQFF
TRBJ1-2	NA	TRBV19	NA	TGTGCCAGTAGCCCGGGACCTCGATACAATGGCTACACCTTC	CASSPGPRYNGYTF
TRBJ1-2	NA	TRBV29-1	NA	TGCAGCGTTGAAGACGGAGGGGTCGGCTACACCTTC	CSVEDGGVGYTF
TRBJ2-1	NA	TRBV19	TRBD2	TGTGCCAGTAGTATAGGAGGGACTAGTGTCAATGAGCAGTTCTTC	CASSIGGTSVNEQFF
TRBJ2-7	once	TRBV2	TRBD1	TGTGCCAGCAGCTCCGGGACAGGGTTTTACGAGCAGTACTTC	CASSSGTGFYEQYF
TRBJ2-1	NA	TRBV7-3	TRBD2	TGTGCCAGCAGCTTATTCTTCCGGGTCGGGAGGAGATCCAATGAGCAGTTCTTC	CASSLFFRVGRRSNEQFF
TRBJ2-3	NA	TRBV6-6	TRBD1	TGTGCCAGCAGTTACAGACAGGGGGCGACAGATACGCAGTATTTT	CASSYRQGATDTQYF
TRBJ2-3	NA	TRBV7-8	TRBD2	TGTGCCAGCAGCTTCGACGGACTAGCGGGAGGGGTCACAGATACGCAGTATTTT	CASSFDGLAGGVTDTQYF
TRBJ1-6	NA	TRBV7-9	TRBD1	TGTGCCAGCAGCTTAGAGGGACCCACAGGGGGCCGGGTGTATTCACCCCTCCACTTT	CASSLEGPTGGRVYSPLHF
TRBJ1-4	NA	TRBV9	TRBD1	TGTGCCAGCAGCTCAAGACAGGGGGCAAATGAAAAACTGTTTTTT	CASSSRQGANEKLFF
TRBJ1-2	NA	TRBV6-1	TRBD1	TGTGCCAGCAGTGAAGCGGGACAGGGGAACTATGGCTACACCTTC	CASSEAGQGNYGYTF
TRBJ2-5	NA	TRBV2	TRBD2	TGTGCCAGCAGTGCGGGGGGTCGGGAACTCCAGACCCAGTACTTC	CASSAGGRELQTQYF
TRBJ2-7	NA	TRBV12-3/TRBV12-4	NA	TGTGCCAGCAGTTTGTACGGGAGTGAGCAGTACTTC	CASSLYGSEQYF